The 13 T cell receptor beta chains below all came from one sample that was sequenced in a study of cytomegalovirus exposure and HLA in healthy donors. Researchers ran the PCR with 60 Vbeta and 13 Jbeta primers. The assay was immunoSEQ multiplex PCR, and TCRdb's table has in-frame clones only and misses some. Of about 140,000 clones in the sample, 60% to 85% were seen once. The material sequenced was PBMCs. Receptors were obtained from a man aged 35-49 years in good health and CMV-seronegative.

V usage is TRBV11-2 and J usage is TRBJ1-1; maybe TRBD1 (5 bases). CDR3 length equals 14 residues. CDR1 is SGHAT, CDR2 FQNNGV, per germline. Trimming pared 7 bases from V and 6 bases from J, leaving 18 bases between. The CDR3: CASTPTTGGAEAFF. The CDR3 DNA follows: TGTGCCAGCACCCCCACTACAGGTGGTGCTGAAGCTTTCTTT.

The CDR3 here is CASSPGQGWAEQYF. DNA for the CDR3: TGTGCCAGCAGTCCGGGACAGGGGTGGGCCGAGCAGTACTTC. The J gene is TRBJ2-7, the V gene TRBV27; TRBD1 matches at 10 bases. With 5 bases clipped from V and 6 bases from J, the junction kept 7 bases outside the gene matches. This CDR3 is 14 amino acids long. Per germline, CDR1 MNHEY and CDR2 SMNVEV (reference sequence).

The chain joins TRBV7-6 to TRBJ2-3; tentative D call: TRBD1 (6 bases). The CDR3 contains 17 residues. Trimming took off 2 bases at V and 4 bases at J, with 19 bases between the two ends. Per germline, CDR1 SGHVS and CDR2 FNYEAQ. Here the CDR3 reads CASSLPTKDRNADTQYF. The CDR3 DNA is TGTGCCAGCAGCTTACCGACGAAAGACAGGAACGCAGATACGCAGTATTTT.

The chain uses TRBV5-1 and TRBJ2-3, with 10 bases aligning to TRBD2. V dropped 4 bases and J dropped 2; count of bases not matched to a gene: 10. Germline values: CDR1 SGHRS, CDR2 YFSETQ. The length of the CDR3 is 17 residues. The CDR3 is CASSGVLAGGNTDTQYF. For the CDR3, the DNA is TGCGCCAGCAGCGGGGTCTTAGCGGGGGGCAACACAGATACGCAGTATTTT. Complete variable domain (other parts from reference TRBV5-1 and TRBJ2-3): KAGVTQTPRYLIKTRGQQVTLSCSPISGHRSVSWYQQTPGQGLQFLFEYFSETQRNKGNFPGRFSGRQFSNSRSEMNVSTLELGDSALYLCASSGVLAGGNTDTQYFGPGTRLTVL.

This chain links TRBV28 with TRBJ2-3; 9 bases are shared with TRBD1. Per the germline V gene, CDR1 is MDHEN and CDR2 is SYDVKM. Trimming cost V 8 bases and J 4 bases; bases outside gene matches: 10. This CDR3 has 15 amino acids. This CDR3 is CASDRRDRDADTQYF. The CDR3 DNA reads as TGTGCCAGCGACCGTCGGGACAGGGATGCAGATACGCAGTATTTT.

This clone was observed a handful of times. The rearrangement joins TRBV4-1 to TRBJ1-2; 9 bases agree with TRBD1. Per the germline V gene, CDR1 is MGHRA and CDR2 is YSYEKL. After removal of 4 bases from V and 3 bases from J, the junction contained 6 bases not matched to a gene. The CDR3 is made up of 15 amino acids. The DNA of the CDR3 is TGCGCCAGCAGCCCCCGGGACAGGGATCACTATGGCTACACCTTC. Translating it yields CASSPRDRDHYGYTF.

J is TRBJ2-2 and V is TRBV21-1; whether TRBD2, the table's D call, matches the DNA was not checked. TRBV21-1 is assigned pseudogene status. The CDR3 is made up of 16 amino acids. CDR3: CASSKYPGVTPGELFF. In DNA form, the CDR3 reads TGTGCCAGCAGCAAATACCCCGGGGTGACGCCCGGGGAGCTGTTTTTT.

The chain joins TRBV28 to TRBJ2-7; D is perhaps TRBD1 (5 bases). Germline CDR1 MDHEN, CDR2 SYDVKM. The CDR3 loop spans 15 amino acids. V was shortened by 6 bases and J by 3 bases, with 18 bases between the two germline ends. In DNA form, the CDR3 reads TGTGCCAGCAGAAAGGCCCGGGCAGGGCTCTACGAGCAGTACTTC. This encodes CASRKARAGLYEQYF.

There are a few counts of this clone. This chain joins TRBV7-2 and TRBJ2-5; 7 bases fit TRBD2. Per the germline V gene, CDR1 is SGHTA and CDR2 is FQGNSA. This CDR3 is 19 amino acids long. V lost 5 bases to trimming and J lost 4 bases; unmatched junction nucleotides: 22. Written as DNA, the CDR3 is TGTGCCAGCAGCCCTAGGGGCACGGCGGGAGCTTTGTTAGGAGAGACCCAGTACTTC. Its translation is CASSPRGTAGALLGETQYF.

CDR3 coding DNA: TGTGCCACTTCCGGGGGGCAGCAAGAGACCCAGTACTTC. This gives the protein CATSGGQQETQYF. The chain is built from TRBV6-6 and TRBJ2-5, with D possibly being TRBD2 (7 bases). Germline values: CDR1 MNHNY, CDR2 SVGAGI (reference sequence). The CDR3 runs 13 residues. Trimming stripped 10 bases from V and 2 bases from J, with 14 bases between.

This chain links TRBV7-8 with TRBJ2-7; a possible D gene is TRBD2 (6 bases). Germline V gene data show CDR1 as SGHVS and CDR2 as FQNEAQ. This CDR3 region has 14 residues. V dropped 3 bases and J dropped 5 bases, with 14 bases sitting between them. The DNA for the CDR3 is TGTGCCAGCAGCTTTGGGGACTCCAGGGACGAGCAGTACTTC. It translates to CASSFGDSRDEQYF.

The chain carries TRBV15 and TRBJ2-3; 12 nucleotides line up with TRBD2. Germline-derived CDR1 and CDR2 are LNHNV and YYDKDF (reference sequence). With 3 bases clipped from V and 3 bases from J, the junction kept 7 bases outside the gene matches. The CDR3 extends over 17 amino acids. CDR3 nucleotide sequence: TGTGCCACCAGCAGTCCGATGACTAGCGGGAGAACAGATACGCAGTATTTT. Translating gives CATSSPMTSGRTDTQYF. Supplemented by reference TRBV15 and TRBJ2-3, the full variable domain reads DAMVIQNPRYQVTQFGKPVTLSCSQTLNHNVMYWYQQKSSQAPKLLFHYYDKDFNNEADTPDNFQSRRPNTSFCFLDIRSPGLGDTAMYLCATSSPMTSGRTDTQYFGPGTRLTVL.

This clone has a single count. The junction departs from germline at one end; a sequencing error may be responsible. The chain combines TRBV30 with TRBJ2-3; D may be TRBD2 (6 bases). In germline, CDR1 is GTSNPN, CDR2 SVGIG (reference sequence). This CDR3 comprises 14 residues. CDR3 nucleotides: TGTGCCTGGACCCCGGGGGAGCGCACAGATGCGCAGTATTTT. It is translated as CAWTPGERTDAQYF.